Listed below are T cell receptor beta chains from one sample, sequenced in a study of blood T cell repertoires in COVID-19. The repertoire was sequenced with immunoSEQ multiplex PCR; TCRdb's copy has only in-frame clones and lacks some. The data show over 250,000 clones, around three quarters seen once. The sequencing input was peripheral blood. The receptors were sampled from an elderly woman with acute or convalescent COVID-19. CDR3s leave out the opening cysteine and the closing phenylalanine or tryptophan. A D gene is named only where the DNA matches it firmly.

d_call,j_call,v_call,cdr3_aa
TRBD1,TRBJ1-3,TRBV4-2,ASSQDPGQGENTIY
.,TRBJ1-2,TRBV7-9,ASSQQGGNGYT
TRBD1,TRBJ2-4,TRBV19,ASSFSTGFQY
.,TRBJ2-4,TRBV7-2,ASSSPRTEAKNIQY
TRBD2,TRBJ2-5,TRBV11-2,ASSFRLAGTQETQY
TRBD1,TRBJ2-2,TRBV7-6,ASSPRPRTGVETGELF
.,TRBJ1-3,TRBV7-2,ASSLESAGTGNTIY
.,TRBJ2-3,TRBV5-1,ASSLITGSTDTQY
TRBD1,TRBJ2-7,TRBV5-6,ASSLATRQGNEQY
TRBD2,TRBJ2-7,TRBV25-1,ASSKERGYEQY
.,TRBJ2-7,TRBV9,ASSVAVSSYEQY
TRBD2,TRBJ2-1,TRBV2,ASSEASGGGREQF
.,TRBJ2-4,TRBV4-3,ASSQDLLSRRAKNIQY
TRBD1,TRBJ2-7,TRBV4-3,ASSLYPTGGAYEQY
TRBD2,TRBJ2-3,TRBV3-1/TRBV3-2,ASSRIISGSGTDTQY
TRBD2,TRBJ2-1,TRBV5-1,ASRLADYYNEQF
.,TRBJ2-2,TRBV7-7,ASSPRQGVASGSIGELF
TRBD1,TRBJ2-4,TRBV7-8,ASSFYSGQGNIQY
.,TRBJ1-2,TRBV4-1,ASSQVPVNYGYT
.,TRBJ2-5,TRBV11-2,ASSPLDLGAGETQY
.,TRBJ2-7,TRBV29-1,SVGEGIKY
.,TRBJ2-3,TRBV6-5,ASSLSGIPTDTQY
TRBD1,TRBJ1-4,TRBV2,ASRQGAANEKLF
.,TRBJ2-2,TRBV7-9,ASSLDRETRIGELF
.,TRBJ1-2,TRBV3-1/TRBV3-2,ASSQEGGGAGGYT
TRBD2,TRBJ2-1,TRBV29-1,SGRTSGRRGDNEQF
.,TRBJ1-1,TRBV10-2,ASSERGAHEAF
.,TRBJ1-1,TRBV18,ASSPLRGGETEAF
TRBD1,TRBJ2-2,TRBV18,ASSGTGTGSTGELF
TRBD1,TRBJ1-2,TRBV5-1,ASSITGDGYT
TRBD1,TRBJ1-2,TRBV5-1,ASSWDSPYYGYT